The 23 T cell receptor beta chains below were found in one sample sequenced in a study of T cells after yellow fever vaccination. In TCRdb, the 5' RACE reads were re-called with MiXCR into one record per CDR3 protein. The sample includes a few hundred thousand distinct CDR3 sequences, approximately 7% of them seen just once. The sample consisted of PBMCs, taken roughly 46 days after the first yellow fever vaccination. These TCRs come from a man aged 18 to 30 who received the YFV17D yellow fever vaccine.

V gene TRBV7-2 combines with J gene TRBJ2-3; 7 bases are a match to TRBD2. CDR1 SGHTA and CDR2 FQGNSA come from the germline V gene. V gave up 5 bases and J gave up 3 bases; unmatched junction bases: 8. This CDR3 comprises 15 residues. CDR3 DNA: TGTGCCAGCAGCCAAGGACTAGGATTAACAGATACGCAGTATTTT. Translating it yields CASSQGLGLTDTQYF.

This clonotype was recorded a few times. The V gene is TRBV5-1, the J gene TRBJ1-3; D gene uncertain. Trimming took 1 base from V and 0 from J, leaving 17 bases between them. The CDR3 consists of 18 residues. Germline V gives CDR1 SGHRS, CDR2 YFSETQ. The CDR3 bases are TGCGCCAGCAGCTTGCGGTCTAGCGGGAGAACCTCTGGAAACACCATATATTTT. The encoded protein is CASSLRSSGRTSGNTIYF.

CDR3 residues: CASRAATGAPTDTQYF. The CDR3 bases are TGCGCCAGCAGGGCAGCGACAGGAGCTCCCACAGATACGCAGTATTTT. This sequence joins TRBV5-1 and TRBJ2-3; tentatively, D is TRBD1 (6 bases). Germline CDR1 reads SGHRS; CDR2 reads YFSETQ. The CDR3 totals 16 residues. Between the trimmed V and J ends, which lost 5 bases and 2 bases, there was a span of 18 bases.

In its sample, this clonotype was seen many times. The rearrangement joins TRBV7-9 to TRBJ1-2; tentative D call: TRBD1 (5 bases). Germline V CDR1 and CDR2: SEHNR, FQNEAQ (reference sequence). The CDR3 loop spans 12 amino acids. The V and J ends lost 2 bases and 8 bases respectively, with 9 bases between them. CDR3 residues: CASSLTGVGYTF. Written as DNA, the CDR3 is TGTGCCAGCAGCTTAACGGGGGTCGGCTACACCTTC.

In this sample, this clonotype turned up many times. The rearrangement joins TRBV5-1 to TRBJ2-3; TRBD2 aligns across 9 bases. The CDR3 has 15 amino acids. CDR1 is SGHRS and CDR2 is YFSETQ in the germline V gene. V lost 3 bases to trimming and J lost 2 bases; unmatched junction nucleotides: 4. Written as DNA, the CDR3 is TGCGCCAGCAGCTCGACTAGCGGATACACAGATACGCAGTATTTT. The encoded protein is CASSSTSGYTDTQYF.

J is TRBJ2-4 and V is TRBV7-8; D remains ambiguous. Deletions cut 1 base from V and 0 bases from J, with 10 bases between. The CDR3 runs to 16 residues. Per germline, CDR1 SGHVS and CDR2 FQNEAQ. The CDR3 DNA reads as TGTGCCAGCAGCTTAGTTGGGATTTTAGCCAAAAACATTCAGTACTTC. Protein product: CASSLVGILAKNIQYF.

This clonotype appeared a few times. The chain joins TRBV10-1 to TRBJ2-1, with D possibly being TRBD2 (6 bases). Trimming cost V 10 bases and J 0 bases, with 22 bases left between them. There are 17 residues in the CDR3. Germline V lookup: CDR1 WNHNN, CDR2 SYGVQD (reference sequence). CDR3 DNA: TGCGCCACTGCCCCGGCGGGGACTTCACGCTCCTACAATGAGCAGTTCTTC. This gives the protein CATAPAGTSRSYNEQFF.

This clonotype was observed a handful of times. This chain links TRBV7-2 with TRBJ1-2, with 9 positions matching TRBD1. Germline V gene lookup returns CDR1 SGHTA and CDR2 FQGNSA. The CDR3 covers 15 residues. With 6 bases clipped from V and 2 bases from J, the junction kept 7 bases outside the gene matches. Here the CDR3 DNA reads TGTGCCAGCAGTGTTACCGGGACAGGGAACTATGGCTACACCTTC. This gives the protein CASSVTGTGNYGYTF.

The chain is built from TRBV7-2 and TRBJ2-7; D may be TRBD2 (5 bases). Per germline, CDR1 SGHTA and CDR2 FQGNSA. The ends were cut back, 5 bases at V and 5 bases at J, with 22 bases in the middle. The CDR3 has 16 residues. The chain's CDR3 is CASSLRISMGVNEQYV. The CDR3 DNA sequence: TGTGCCAGCAGCCTCCGGATTAGCATGGGAGTAAACGAGCAGTACGTC.

This chain joins TRBV3-1 and TRBJ1-2, with D possibly TRBD1 on 5 matching bases. CDR3 length: 14 residues. Looked up from germline, CDR1 is LGHDT and CDR2 is YNNKEL (reference sequence). V lost 0 bases and J 9 bases, leaving 14 bases between the germline ends. The CDR3 here is CASSQEGELFRYTF. The CDR3 coding sequence is TGTGCCAGCAGCCAAGAGGGGGAACTTTTCCGCTACACCTTC. The whole variable domain, remainder taken from reference TRBV3-1 and TRBJ1-2, is DTAVSQTPKYLVTQMGNDKSIKCEQNLGHDTMYWYKQDSKKFLKIMFSYNNKELIINETVPNRFSPKSPDKAHLNLHINSLELGDSAVYFCASSQEGELFRYTFGSGTRLTVV.

This clonotype occurred a few times. V is TRBV6-5 and J is TRBJ2-5, with D tentatively TRBD2 (5 bases). CDR1 MNHEY and CDR2 SVGAGI come from the germline V gene. V was pared by 2 bases and J by 7 bases, with 14 bases between. CDR3 size: 14 residues. The CDR3 nucleotides are TGTGCCAGCAGTTACCCCGGGCGGGTGGGGACCCAGTACTTC. Translation: CASSYPGRVGTQYF.

Of note for this clonotype: An end of the junction does not agree with germline; a read error may underlie this. The chain links TRBV12-3 or TRBV12-4 to TRBJ1-3, with 7 nucleotides matching TRBD1. The CDR3 runs to 15 residues. CDR3 residues: CASSLGDRGGNTMYF. CDR3 DNA sequence: TGTGCCAGCAGTTTGGGGGACAGAGGTGGAAACACCATGTATTTT.

Many counts were recorded for this clonotype. The chain uses TRBV3-1 and TRBJ2-3; D gene uncertain. CDR3 length: 15 residues. Germline CDR1 reads LGHDT; CDR2 reads YNNKEL (reference sequence). Trimming pared 0 bases from V and 2 bases from J, leaving 9 bases between. CDR3 amino acids: CASSQEWKDTDTQYF. The CDR3, as DNA: TGTGCCAGCAGCCAAGAGTGGAAGGACACAGATACGCAGTATTTT.

J is TRBJ1-2 and V is TRBV29-1, with 7 bases matching TRBD1. Germline CDR1 SQVTM, CDR2 ANQGSEA. After removal of 4 bases from V and 6 bases from J, the junction contained 5 bases not matched to a gene. CDR3 length: 12 residues. CDR3 sequence reads: CSVVTGEHGYTF. CDR3 nucleotides: TGCAGCGTTGTTACAGGGGAGCATGGCTACACCTTC. Using reference TRBV29-1 and TRBJ1-2 for the parts outside the CDR3, the full variable domain is SAVISQKPSRDICQRGTSLTIQCQVDSQVTMMFWYRQQPGQSLTLIATANQGSEATYESGFVIDKFPISRPNLTFSTLTVSNMSPEDSSIYLCSVVTGEHGYTFGSGTRLTVV.

A remark on this clonotype: Mismatch with germline at one junction end may stem from a read error. The V and J genes are TRBV20-1 and TRBJ1-5; D unclear. The CDR3 runs to 17 residues. Germline-derived CDR1 and CDR2 are DFQATT and SNEGSKA (reference sequence). The CDR3: CCARDLRGIAVDQPQHF. The CDR3 DNA is TGCTGTGCTAGAGACCTACGAGGGATCGCGGTTGATCAGCCCCAGCATTTT.

The CDR3 DNA reads as TGTGCCAGTAGTATTGTAGCGGAGTCCTACGAGCAGTACTTC. Translated: CASSIVAESYEQYF. This chain uses TRBV19 with TRBJ2-7; D possibly corresponds to TRBD2 (6 bases). Per the germline V gene, CDR1 is LNHDA and CDR2 is SQIVND (reference sequence). The CDR3 length is 14 residues. V dropped 3 bases and J dropped 1 base, with 10 bases sitting between them.

This clonotype occurred a few times. V is TRBV4-1 and J is TRBJ1-6; TRBD1 might be the D (5 bases). Between the trimmed V and J ends, which lost 4 bases and 10 bases, there was a span of 17 bases. The CDR3 extends over 15 amino acids. Per germline, CDR1 MGHRA and CDR2 YSYEKL. CDR3 region: CASSPSAFQGSPLHF. In DNA form, the CDR3 reads TGCGCCAGCAGCCCAAGCGCGTTTCAGGGCTCACCCCTCCACTTT.

This clonotype was counted between two and nine times. The chain recombines TRBV5-4 with TRBJ1-1; the D gene is possibly TRBD1 (5 bases). Trimming cost V 4 bases and J 3 bases, with 16 bases left between them. The CDR3 has 15 amino acids. In germline, CDR1 is SGHNT, CDR2 YYREEE (reference sequence). The CDR3 nucleotides read TGTGCCAGCAGCCCGGCGGGGCTCGATTACACTGAAGCTTTCTTT. Translating gives CASSPAGLDYTEAFF.

The chain links TRBV7-2 to TRBJ2-2; a possible D gene is TRBD2 (6 bases). V was cut by 1 base and J by 0 bases, with 9 bases left in between. CDR3 length equals 16 residues. Per the germline V gene, CDR1 is SGHTA and CDR2 is FQGNSA. CDR3 bases: TGTGCCAGCAGCTTAGTGACGGGGGCGAACACCGGGGAGCTGTTTTTT. This encodes CASSLVTGANTGELFF.

This clonotype was recorded many times. The CDR3 region has the DNA TGCAGTGCTAACCCGGCTAGCGGGGGGGATAATGAGCAGTTCTTC. Amino acids: CSANPASGGDNEQFF. The chain combines TRBV20-1 with TRBJ2-1; TRBD2 matches at 12 bases. The junction had 8 bases not matched to a gene; V was cut back by 4 bases and J by 7 bases. The CDR3 totals 15 residues. CDR1 DFQATT and CDR2 SNEGSKA come from the germline V gene (reference sequence).

This clonotype was found many times. V usage is TRBV4-1 and J usage is TRBJ2-7; D perhaps matches TRBD2 (6 bases). The germline gives CDR1 MGHRA, CDR2 YSYEKL. The CDR3 length is 14 residues. V was shortened by 1 base and J by 3 bases, with 10 bases between the two germline ends. The CDR3 sequence is CASSQVASDYEQYV. For the CDR3, the DNA is TGCGCCAGCAGCCAAGTTGCTAGCGACTACGAGCAGTACGTC.

This clonotype was seen only a few times. The gene calls are TRBV13 and TRBJ1-1; perhaps TRBD1 as D (5 bases). CDR3 length: 16 residues. Trimming shortened V by 1 base and J by 7 bases, and 19 bases separated the two germline ends. Germline V CDR1 and CDR2: PRHDT, FYEKMQ (reference sequence). This CDR3 is CASSLAARQTEDEAFF. For the CDR3, the DNA is TGTGCCAGCAGCTTAGCCGCCCGACAGACTGAAGATGAAGCTTTCTTT.

The chain joins TRBV20-1 to TRBJ2-5, with TRBD2 matching over 8 bases. V shed 6 bases and J 1 base; nucleotides not matched to a gene: 10. The CDR3 length is 15 residues. Germline V gene lookup returns CDR1 DFQATT and CDR2 SNEGSKA (reference sequence). CDR3 bases: TGCAGTGCCAACGGGGGCGGGGGGACCCAAGAGACCCAGTACTTC. Protein: CSANGGGGTQETQYF.